The rows below give T cell receptor beta chains drawn from one sample of a study of graft-versus-host responses after intestinal transplantation. Here immunoSEQ multiplex PCR was the method, and the copy in TCRdb shows in-frame clones only, minus some. The table lists tens of thousands of clones, less than 90% of them singletons. Antigen specificity for these receptors is unknown. Sequencing used unstimulated CD4+ T cells sorted from spleen or lymph node cells, obtained before intestinal transplant. The source of these receptors is a human donor who received an intestinal transplant. CDR3s include the opening cysteine and the closing phenylalanine or tryptophan. The order of the fields is clone size, J gene, V gene, D gene, CDR3 DNA, CDR3 protein. D genes are given only for firm matches. Size values are once, few and many counts, or a class for expanded clones, and some rows have none.

clone_size: -; j_call: TRBJ1-1; v_call: TRBV15; d_call: -; cdr3_nt: TGTGCCACCAGCCTCGGGAGGGGGATTGGGAACACTGAAGCTTTCTTT; cdr3_aa: CATSLGRGIGNTEAFF
clone_size: -; j_call: TRBJ1-2; v_call: TRBV28; d_call: TRBD1; cdr3_nt: TGTGCCAGCAGTTTAGTAACAGGGGGCTATGGCTACACCTTC; cdr3_aa: CASSLVTGGYGYTF
clone_size: -; j_call: TRBJ1-2; v_call: TRBV29-1; d_call: -; cdr3_nt: TGCAGCGCCGCGACAGCTAACTATGGCTACACCTTC; cdr3_aa: CSAATANYGYTF
clone_size: -; j_call: TRBJ2-1; v_call: TRBV5-1; d_call: -; cdr3_nt: TGCGCCAGCAGTCCCGCGGGGCACATGGGGCAGTTCTTC; cdr3_aa: CASSPAGHMGQFF
clone_size: -; j_call: TRBJ2-3; v_call: TRBV5-4; d_call: TRBD2; cdr3_nt: TGTGCCAGCAGCTCGCTAGCGGGAGGTCGGACAGATACGCAGTATTTT; cdr3_aa: CASSSLAGGRTDTQYF
clone_size: -; j_call: TRBJ2-1; v_call: TRBV7-2; d_call: TRBD2; cdr3_nt: TGTGCCAGCAGCCCCCGGGCGGGAGGGCCAATAAATGAGCAGTTCTTC; cdr3_aa: CASSPRAGGPINEQFF
clone_size: -; j_call: TRBJ2-5; v_call: TRBV30; d_call: TRBD2; cdr3_nt: TGTGCCTGGAGCAGAAAGCGGGGAGTGAACCAAGAGACCCAGTACTTC; cdr3_aa: CAWSRKRGVNQETQYF
clone_size: -; j_call: TRBJ2-2; v_call: TRBV6-1; d_call: TRBD1; cdr3_nt: TGTGCCAGCAATGAGGGGGCATTCACCGGGGAGCTGTTTTTT; cdr3_aa: CASNEGAFTGELFF
clone_size: -; j_call: TRBJ2-5; v_call: TRBV28; d_call: -; cdr3_nt: TGTGCCAGCAGCTCACTCTGGGAGACCCAGTACTTC; cdr3_aa: CASSSLWETQYF
clone_size: -; j_call: TRBJ1-2; v_call: TRBV28; d_call: TRBD1; cdr3_nt: TGTGCCAGCACTGCCCCGGGACAGGGACGGTATGGCTACACCTTC; cdr3_aa: CASTAPGQGRYGYTF
clone_size: -; j_call: TRBJ2-2; v_call: TRBV11-2; d_call: TRBD2; cdr3_nt: TGTGCCAGCAGCTTAAACGGGGGGGCCACCGGGGAGCTGTTTTTT; cdr3_aa: CASSLNGGATGELFF
clone_size: -; j_call: TRBJ2-2; v_call: TRBV4-2; d_call: TRBD2; cdr3_nt: TGTGCCAGCAGCCAAGATGACCGGGGGGGCCCCAGCGGGGAGCTGTTTTTT; cdr3_aa: CASSQDDRGGPSGELFF
clone_size: -; j_call: TRBJ2-1; v_call: TRBV28; d_call: -; cdr3_nt: TGTGCCAGCAGTTTCTTTGGGGGGGGCGGTTACAATGAGCAGTTCTTC; cdr3_aa: CASSFFGGGGYNEQFF
clone_size: -; j_call: TRBJ2-2; v_call: TRBV11-3; d_call: -; cdr3_nt: TGTGCCAGCACAACCGGGGAGCTGTTTTTT; cdr3_aa: CASTTGELFF
clone_size: -; j_call: TRBJ2-2; v_call: TRBV7-9; d_call: -; cdr3_nt: TGTGCCAGCAGCTTGCGGGCGAACACCGGGGAGCTGTTTTTT; cdr3_aa: CASSLRANTGELFF
clone_size: -; j_call: TRBJ1-5; v_call: TRBV15; d_call: -; cdr3_nt: TGTGCCACCAGCAGAGATCTTGAAGTTAGACAGCCCCAGCATTTT; cdr3_aa: CATSRDLEVRQPQHF
clone_size: -; j_call: TRBJ1-2; v_call: TRBV29-1; d_call: -; cdr3_nt: TGCAGCGTTGGTCAGGGGTCTAACTATGGCTACACCTTC; cdr3_aa: CSVGQGSNYGYTF
clone_size: -; j_call: TRBJ2-1; v_call: TRBV19; d_call: TRBD2; cdr3_nt: TGTGCCAGTAGTACCCTGGGACTAGCGGGGCTCAATGAGCAGTTCTTC; cdr3_aa: CASSTLGLAGLNEQFF
clone_size: -; j_call: TRBJ2-7; v_call: TRBV6-4; d_call: -; cdr3_nt: TGTGCCAACAATCACCGGGAGCACGAGCAGTACTTC; cdr3_aa: CANNHREHEQYF
clone_size: -; j_call: TRBJ2-1; v_call: TRBV9; d_call: -; cdr3_nt: TGTGCCAGCAGCGTACTGGACTCGGAGGGTAGTGAGCAGTTCTTC; cdr3_aa: CASSVLDSEGSEQFF
clone_size: -; j_call: TRBJ2-7; v_call: TRBV28; d_call: TRBD1; cdr3_nt: TGTGCCAGCGGAGCACCCTTGCTCCGACAGGGTGACTACGAGCAGTACTTC; cdr3_aa: CASGAPLLRQGDYEQYF
clone_size: -; j_call: TRBJ2-7; v_call: TRBV6-1; d_call: -; cdr3_nt: TGTGCCAGCAGTGGTAACAGCTACTACGAGCAGTACTTC; cdr3_aa: CASSGNSYYEQYF
clone_size: -; j_call: TRBJ2-5; v_call: TRBV7-9; d_call: TRBD2; cdr3_nt: TGTGCCAGCAGCTTATCTAGCGGGGGCGAAGAGACCCAGTACTTC; cdr3_aa: CASSLSSGGEETQYF
clone_size: once; j_call: TRBJ2-3; v_call: TRBV28; d_call: TRBD2; cdr3_nt: TGTGCCAGCAGTTCGGTAGCGGGAGGGTCGTGGGGGACAGATACGCAGTATTTT; cdr3_aa: CASSSVAGGSWGTDTQYF
clone_size: once; j_call: TRBJ2-4; v_call: TRBV18; d_call: TRBD1; cdr3_nt: TGTGCCAGCTCGCTGAAGACTGACAGGGCCCTAGCCAAAAACATTCAGTACTTC; cdr3_aa: CASSLKTDRALAKNIQYF
clone_size: -; j_call: TRBJ1-4; v_call: TRBV25-1; d_call: -; cdr3_nt: TGTGCCAGCAGTGAAGGGGGGGGGCCGCATGAAAAACTGTTTTTT; cdr3_aa: CASSEGGGPHEKLFF
clone_size: -; j_call: TRBJ2-7; v_call: TRBV27; d_call: -; cdr3_nt: TGTGCCAGCAGTTTATCCGTGACTGGCTACGAGCAGTACTTC; cdr3_aa: CASSLSVTGYEQYF
clone_size: -; j_call: TRBJ2-5; v_call: TRBV10-2; d_call: TRBD2; cdr3_nt: TGCGCCAGCAATAGCGGGAGGGGAGAGACCCAGTACTTC; cdr3_aa: CASNSGRGETQYF
clone_size: -; j_call: TRBJ2-2; v_call: TRBV6-5; d_call: -; cdr3_nt: TGTGCCAGCACTCCTAGCGATTTTAACACCGGGGAGCTGTTTTTT; cdr3_aa: CASTPSDFNTGELFF
clone_size: few; j_call: TRBJ2-7; v_call: TRBV5-4; d_call: -; cdr3_nt: TGTGCCAGCAGCCAAGATGTGGGCGGGGCCTCCTACGAGCAGTACTTC; cdr3_aa: CASSQDVGGASYEQYF
clone_size: -; j_call: TRBJ1-2; v_call: TRBV7-9; d_call: -; cdr3_nt: TGTGCCAGCAGCTTAGAGAGGGCTAGAGGCTACACCTTC; cdr3_aa: CASSLERARGYTF
clone_size: -; j_call: TRBJ2-7; v_call: TRBV27; d_call: TRBD2; cdr3_nt: TGTGCCAGCGGGCGGGAGTACGAGCAGTACTTC; cdr3_aa: CASGREYEQYF
clone_size: -; j_call: TRBJ2-3; v_call: TRBV29-1; d_call: -; cdr3_nt: TGCAGCGTTGAAGATATTATTGGCTTTCCTAGCACAGATACGCAGTATTTT; cdr3_aa: CSVEDIIGFPSTDTQYF
clone_size: -; j_call: TRBJ1-1; v_call: TRBV27; d_call: -; cdr3_nt: TGTGCCAGCATTGCAATCGGAGGGGGAGGGTACACTGAAGCTTTCTTT; cdr3_aa: CASIAIGGGGYTEAFF
clone_size: -; j_call: TRBJ2-1; v_call: TRBV7-9; d_call: TRBD2; cdr3_nt: TGTGCCAGCAGCGGCGGGACTAGCACGTTCTTC; cdr3_aa: CASSGGTSTFF
clone_size: -; j_call: TRBJ2-3; v_call: TRBV4-2; d_call: TRBD2; cdr3_nt: TGTGCCAGCAGCCAAGTAGGGAGCGGGGGAAGCACAGATACGCAGTATTTT; cdr3_aa: CASSQVGSGGSTDTQYF
clone_size: -; j_call: TRBJ1-2; v_call: TRBV29-1; d_call: TRBD1; cdr3_nt: TGCAGCCTAAGGACAGGGCACGGCTACACCTTC; cdr3_aa: CSLRTGHGYTF
clone_size: -; j_call: TRBJ2-4; v_call: TRBV2; d_call: TRBD2; cdr3_nt: TGTGCCAGCAGTGTAACTAGCGAAAACATTCAGTACTTC; cdr3_aa: CASSVTSENIQYF
clone_size: -; j_call: TRBJ2-1; v_call: TRBV7-2; d_call: TRBD2; cdr3_nt: TGTGCCAGCAGCGCTAGGGTCCCGTACAGCGGGGGGCAGTTCTTC; cdr3_aa: CASSARVPYSGGQFF
clone_size: once; j_call: TRBJ2-7; v_call: TRBV5-1; d_call: TRBD1; cdr3_nt: TGCGCCAGCAGCCTGGGACAGCTTTACGAGCAGTACTTC; cdr3_aa: CASSLGQLYEQYF
clone_size: -; j_call: TRBJ1-1; v_call: TRBV7-8; d_call: -; cdr3_nt: TGTGCCAGCAGCTTAGTATCCGTGAGTGAAGCTTTCTTT; cdr3_aa: CASSLVSVSEAFF
clone_size: -; j_call: TRBJ2-5; v_call: TRBV6-6; d_call: -; cdr3_nt: TGTGCCAGCAGTCCCAGGGGTGACCAAGAGACCCAGTACTTC; cdr3_aa: CASSPRGDQETQYF
clone_size: -; j_call: TRBJ2-5; v_call: TRBV6-1; d_call: -; cdr3_nt: TGTGCCAGCAGTGATCTCCAGGGAAAGGGGGAGACCCAGTACTTC; cdr3_aa: CASSDLQGKGETQYF
clone_size: -; j_call: TRBJ1-5; v_call: TRBV7-8; d_call: -; cdr3_nt: TGTGCCAGCAGCCTCACCTGGACGGGGGATCAGCCCCAGCATTTT; cdr3_aa: CASSLTWTGDQPQHF
clone_size: -; j_call: TRBJ1-2; v_call: TRBV7-2; d_call: TRBD1; cdr3_nt: TGTGCCAGCAGCTTAGCGGCAGGGGGGCCAGCTAACTATGGCTACACCTTC; cdr3_aa: CASSLAAGGPANYGYTF
clone_size: -; j_call: TRBJ2-5; v_call: TRBV27; d_call: TRBD1; cdr3_nt: TGTGCCAGCAGTTTAACGGGCCGGGGACAGACCTACCAAGAGACCCAGTACTTC; cdr3_aa: CASSLTGRGQTYQETQYF
clone_size: -; j_call: TRBJ1-2; v_call: TRBV6-1; d_call: TRBD1; cdr3_nt: TGTGCCAGCAGCACGGACAGGGCCGTATATGGCTACACCTTC; cdr3_aa: CASSTDRAVYGYTF
clone_size: -; j_call: TRBJ1-1; v_call: TRBV6-5; d_call: -; cdr3_nt: TGTGCCAGCAGTCCCCTCAGGGTAACGAACACTGAAGCTTTCTTT; cdr3_aa: CASSPLRVTNTEAFF
clone_size: -; j_call: TRBJ1-5; v_call: TRBV7-9; d_call: -; cdr3_nt: TGTGCCAGCGGGCGGGCGGATCAGCCCCAGCATTTT; cdr3_aa: CASGRADQPQHF
clone_size: -; j_call: TRBJ2-7; v_call: TRBV2; d_call: TRBD1; cdr3_nt: TGTGCCAGCAGTGAAGCGCCCTTTGACAGGGGGCCACACGAGCAGTACTTC; cdr3_aa: CASSEAPFDRGPHEQYF
clone_size: -; j_call: TRBJ1-4; v_call: TRBV6-1; d_call: -; cdr3_nt: TGTGCCAGCAGTGAATGGGCAGGGAATGAAAAACTGTTTTTT; cdr3_aa: CASSEWAGNEKLFF
clone_size: once; j_call: TRBJ2-6; v_call: TRBV15; d_call: TRBD1; cdr3_nt: TGTGCCACAACGGACAGGGTCCTCTTTGGGGCCAACGTCCTGACTTTC; cdr3_aa: CATTDRVLFGANVLTF